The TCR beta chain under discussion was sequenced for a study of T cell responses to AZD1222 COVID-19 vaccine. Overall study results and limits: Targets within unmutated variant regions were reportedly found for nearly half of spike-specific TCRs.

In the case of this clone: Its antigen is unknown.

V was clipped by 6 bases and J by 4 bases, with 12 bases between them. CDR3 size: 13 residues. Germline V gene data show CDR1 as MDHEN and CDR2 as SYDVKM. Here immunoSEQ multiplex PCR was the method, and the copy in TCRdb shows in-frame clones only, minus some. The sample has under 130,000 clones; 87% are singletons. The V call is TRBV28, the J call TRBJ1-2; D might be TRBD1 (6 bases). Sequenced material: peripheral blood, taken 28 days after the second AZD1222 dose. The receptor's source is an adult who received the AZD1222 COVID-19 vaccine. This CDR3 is CASRVDRTYGYTF. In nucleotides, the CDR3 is TGTGCCAGCAGAGTAGACAGGACCTATGGCTACACCTTC.